The clone carrying this T cell receptor (beta chain) was observed a handful of times. The data derive from a study of blood T cell repertoires in COVID-19. Study as a whole: Acute and convalescent COVID-19 specimens originated in the United States, Italy and Spain. PBMCs, B-cell-depleted T cells, or T cells were the source of the cDNA or gDNA that made up the material.

In the original processing: Nucleated cell number was recorded as an estimate derived from reference gene primer amplification. Repertoires were generated with immunoSEQ multiplex PCR, while TCRdb's copy carries only in-frame clones and drops some. That table is the source of V, J and clone size, and D and trimming were worked out from the DNA. The sample shows around 65,000 clones, about four fifths of them seen only once. Trimming removed 2 bases from V and 5 bases from J; junction bases left unmatched: 8. The V gene's germline CDR1 is LGHDT and CDR2 YNNKEL (reference sequence). CDR3 length: 16 residues.

Specimen: peripheral blood. The chain carries TRBV3-1 (or the pseudogene TRBV3-2) and TRBJ2-1, with 8 bases fitting TRBD2. The receptor was isolated from a human donor in a cohort sampled during active COVID-19. The CDR3 coding sequence is TGTGCCAGCAGCCAAATAGCGGGACGGGGGAACAATGAGCAGTTCTTC. It is translated as CASSQIAGRGNNEQFF.